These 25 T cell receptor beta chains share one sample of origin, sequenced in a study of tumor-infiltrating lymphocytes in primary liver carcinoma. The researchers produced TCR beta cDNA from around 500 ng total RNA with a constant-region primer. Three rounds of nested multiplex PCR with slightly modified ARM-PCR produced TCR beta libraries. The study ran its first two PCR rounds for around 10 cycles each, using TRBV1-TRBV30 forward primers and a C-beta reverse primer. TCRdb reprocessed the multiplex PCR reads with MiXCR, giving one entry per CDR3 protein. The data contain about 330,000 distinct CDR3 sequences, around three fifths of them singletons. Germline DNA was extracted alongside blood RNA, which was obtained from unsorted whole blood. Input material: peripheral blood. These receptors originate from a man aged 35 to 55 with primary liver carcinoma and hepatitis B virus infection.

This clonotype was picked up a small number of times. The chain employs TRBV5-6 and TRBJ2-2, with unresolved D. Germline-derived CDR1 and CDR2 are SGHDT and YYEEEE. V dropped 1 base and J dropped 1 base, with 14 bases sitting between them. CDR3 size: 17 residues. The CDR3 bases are TGTGCCAGCAGCTTGTTTTCGTCGGCAGGGAACACCGGGGAGCTGTTTTTT. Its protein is CASSLFSSAGNTGELFF.

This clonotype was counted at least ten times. For the CDR3, the DNA is TGTGCCAGCAGCCATGGAGGGGATTGGTCCTACAATGAGCAGTTCTTC. Amino acids: CASSHGGDWSYNEQFF. The J gene is TRBJ2-1, the V gene TRBV7-8; TRBD2 is a possible D gene (6 bases). With 5 bases removed from V and 1 base from J, the gap between germline ends came to 15 bases. The germline gives CDR1 SGHVS, CDR2 FQNEAQ. The CDR3 contains 16 residues.

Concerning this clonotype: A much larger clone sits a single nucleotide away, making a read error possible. CDR3 sequence: CASGESTSGTTDTQYF. DNA of the CDR3: TGCGCCAGCGGTGAGTCGACCAGCGGGACCACAGATACGCAGTATTTT. The chain combines TRBV10-1 with TRBJ2-3; TRBD2 agrees at 7 bases. CDR1 WNHNN and CDR2 SYGVQD come from the germline V gene (reference sequence). The CDR3 covers 16 residues.

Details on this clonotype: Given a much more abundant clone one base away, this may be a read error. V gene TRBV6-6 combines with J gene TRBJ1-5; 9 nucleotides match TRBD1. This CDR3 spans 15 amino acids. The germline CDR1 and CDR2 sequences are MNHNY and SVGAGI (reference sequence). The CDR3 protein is CTSSRDREWNQPQHF. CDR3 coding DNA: TGTACCAGCAGTAGGGACAGGGAATGGAATCAGCCCCAGCATTTT.

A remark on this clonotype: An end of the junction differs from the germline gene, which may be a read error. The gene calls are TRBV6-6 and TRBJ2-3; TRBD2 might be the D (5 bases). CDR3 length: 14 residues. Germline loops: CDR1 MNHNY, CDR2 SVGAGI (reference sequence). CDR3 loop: CAGSYVASTDTHYF. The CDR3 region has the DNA TGTGCCGGCAGTTACGTGGCTAGCACAGATACGCATTATTTT.

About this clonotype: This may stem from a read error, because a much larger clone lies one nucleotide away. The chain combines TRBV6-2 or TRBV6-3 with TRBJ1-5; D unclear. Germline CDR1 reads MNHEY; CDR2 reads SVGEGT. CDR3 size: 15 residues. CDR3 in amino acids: CASRVAGNSNQPKHF. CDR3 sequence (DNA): TGTGCCAGCAGAGTGGCAGGCAATAGCAATCAGCCCAAGCATTTT.

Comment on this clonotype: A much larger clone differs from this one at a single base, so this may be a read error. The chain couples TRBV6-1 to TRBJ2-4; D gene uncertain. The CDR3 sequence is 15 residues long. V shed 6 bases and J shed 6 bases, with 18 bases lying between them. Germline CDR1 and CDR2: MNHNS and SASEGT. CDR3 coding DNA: TGTGCCAGCAGGCACATAGAAGGTGGACGAAACATTCAGTACTTC. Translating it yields CASRHIEGGRNIQYF.

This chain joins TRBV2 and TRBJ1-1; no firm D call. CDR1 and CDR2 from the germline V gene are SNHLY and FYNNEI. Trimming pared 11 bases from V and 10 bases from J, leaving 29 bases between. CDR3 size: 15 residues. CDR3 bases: TGTGCCGGGAGCTCTCATGGGCCTTCTACTCCGGGAGCTTTCTTT. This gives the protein CAGSSHGPSTPGAFF.

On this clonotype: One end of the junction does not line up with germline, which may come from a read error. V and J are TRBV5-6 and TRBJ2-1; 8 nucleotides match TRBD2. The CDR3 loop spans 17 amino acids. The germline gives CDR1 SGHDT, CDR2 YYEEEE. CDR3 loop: CASSPGGYLSPYNDQFF. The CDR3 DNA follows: TGTGCCAGCAGCCCGGGGGGGTATCTAAGCCCCTACAATGATCAGTTCTTC.

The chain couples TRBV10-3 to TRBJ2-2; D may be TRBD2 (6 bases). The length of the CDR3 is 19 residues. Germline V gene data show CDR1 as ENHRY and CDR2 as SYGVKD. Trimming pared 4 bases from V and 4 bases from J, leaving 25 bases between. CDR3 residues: CAISARSSRRAGSTGELFF. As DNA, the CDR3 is TGTGCCATCAGTGCGCGATCTAGCAGGAGGGCCGGGAGCACCGGGGAGCTGTTTTTT.

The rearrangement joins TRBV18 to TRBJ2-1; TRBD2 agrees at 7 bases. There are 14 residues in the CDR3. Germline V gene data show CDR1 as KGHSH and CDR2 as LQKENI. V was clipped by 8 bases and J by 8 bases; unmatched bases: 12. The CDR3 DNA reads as TGTGCCAGCGACTCGCGGGGGAGTAGATATGAGCAGTTCTTC. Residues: CASDSRGSRYEQFF.

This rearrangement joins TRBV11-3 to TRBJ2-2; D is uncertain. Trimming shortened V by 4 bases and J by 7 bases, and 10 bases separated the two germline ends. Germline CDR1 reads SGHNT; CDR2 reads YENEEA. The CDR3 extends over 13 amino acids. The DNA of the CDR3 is TGTGCCAGCAGCTCGGCTAGAGACGGGGAGCTGTTTTTT. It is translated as CASSSARDGELFF.

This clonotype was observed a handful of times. The CDR3 coding sequence is TGTGCCAGCAGTGAATTGGGTAGGGCCAGAGAGACCCAGTACTTC. The encoded protein is CASSELGRARETQYF. V usage is TRBV6-1 and J usage is TRBJ2-5; D uncertain. This CDR3 has 15 residues. In germline, CDR1 is MNHNS, CDR2 SASEGT. With 2 bases removed from V and 4 bases from J, the gap between germline ends came to 14 bases.

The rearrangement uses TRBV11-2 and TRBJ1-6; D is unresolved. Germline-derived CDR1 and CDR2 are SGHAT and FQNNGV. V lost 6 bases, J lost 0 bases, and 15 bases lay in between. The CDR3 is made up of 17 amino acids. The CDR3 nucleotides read TGTGCCAGCAGTAGCACACGGGATAGCTCCTATAATTCACCCCTCCACTTT. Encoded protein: CASSSTRDSSYNSPLHF.

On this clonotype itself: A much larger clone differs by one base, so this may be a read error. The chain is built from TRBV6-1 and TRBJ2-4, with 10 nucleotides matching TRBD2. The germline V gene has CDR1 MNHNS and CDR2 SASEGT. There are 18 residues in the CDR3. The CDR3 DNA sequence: TGTGCCAGCAGTGAGGTAGCTAGCGGGAGCCTAGCCAGAAACATTCAGTACTTC. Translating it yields CASSEVASGSLARNIQYF.

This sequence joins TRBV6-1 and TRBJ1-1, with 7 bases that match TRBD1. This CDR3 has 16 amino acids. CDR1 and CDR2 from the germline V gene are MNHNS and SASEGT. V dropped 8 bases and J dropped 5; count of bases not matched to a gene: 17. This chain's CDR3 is CASLGPSTGRGTEAFF. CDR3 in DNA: TGTGCCAGCCTCGGCCCCTCGACAGGGAGGGGGACTGAAGCTTTCTTT.

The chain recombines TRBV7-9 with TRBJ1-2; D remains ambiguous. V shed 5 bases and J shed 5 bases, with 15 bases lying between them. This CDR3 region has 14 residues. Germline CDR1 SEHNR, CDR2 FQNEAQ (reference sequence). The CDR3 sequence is CASSITARRYGYTF. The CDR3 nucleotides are TGTGCCAGCAGCATAACAGCCCGACGGTATGGCTACACCTTC.

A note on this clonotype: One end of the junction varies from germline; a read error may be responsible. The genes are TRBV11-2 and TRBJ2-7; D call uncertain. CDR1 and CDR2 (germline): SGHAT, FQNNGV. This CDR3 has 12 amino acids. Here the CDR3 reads CASSTAALEQHF. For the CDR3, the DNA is TGTGCCAGCAGTACCGCGGCACTCGAGCAGCACTTC.

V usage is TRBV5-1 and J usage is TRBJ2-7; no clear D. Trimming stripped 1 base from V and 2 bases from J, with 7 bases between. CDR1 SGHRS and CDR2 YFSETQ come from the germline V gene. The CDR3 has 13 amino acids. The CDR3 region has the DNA TGCGCCAGCAGCTTGACTTATACCTACGAGCAGTACTTC. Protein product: CASSLTYTYEQYF.

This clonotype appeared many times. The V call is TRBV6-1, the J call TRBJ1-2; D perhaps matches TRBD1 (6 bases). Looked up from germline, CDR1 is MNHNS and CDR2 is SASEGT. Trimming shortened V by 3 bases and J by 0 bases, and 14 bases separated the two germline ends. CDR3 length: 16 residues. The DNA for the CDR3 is TGTGCCAGCAGTGACACAGGGTTCTCCTCTAACTATGGCTACACCTTC. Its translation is CASSDTGFSSNYGYTF.

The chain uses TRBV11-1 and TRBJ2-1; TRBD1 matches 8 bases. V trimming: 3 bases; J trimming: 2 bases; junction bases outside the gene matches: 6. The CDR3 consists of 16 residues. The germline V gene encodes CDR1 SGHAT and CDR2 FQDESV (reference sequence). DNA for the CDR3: TGTGCCAGCAGCTTGCTCTCGGGACAGGCCTACAATGAGCAGTTCTTC. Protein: CASSLLSGQAYNEQFF.

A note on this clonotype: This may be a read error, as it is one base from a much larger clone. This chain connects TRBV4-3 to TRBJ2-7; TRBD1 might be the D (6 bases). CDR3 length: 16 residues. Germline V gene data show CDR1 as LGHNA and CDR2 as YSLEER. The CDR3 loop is CASSQGPRGRAYEQHF. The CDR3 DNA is TGCGCCAGCAGCCAAGGCCCCAGGGGTAGGGCCTACGAGCAGCACTTC.

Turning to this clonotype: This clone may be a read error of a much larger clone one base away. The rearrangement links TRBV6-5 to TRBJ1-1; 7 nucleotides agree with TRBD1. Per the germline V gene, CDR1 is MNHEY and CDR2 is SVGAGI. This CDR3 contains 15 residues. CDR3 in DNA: TGTACCAGCACCTCGTGGGGGACAGCGAACACTGAAGCTTTCTTT. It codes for CTSTSWGTANTEAFF.

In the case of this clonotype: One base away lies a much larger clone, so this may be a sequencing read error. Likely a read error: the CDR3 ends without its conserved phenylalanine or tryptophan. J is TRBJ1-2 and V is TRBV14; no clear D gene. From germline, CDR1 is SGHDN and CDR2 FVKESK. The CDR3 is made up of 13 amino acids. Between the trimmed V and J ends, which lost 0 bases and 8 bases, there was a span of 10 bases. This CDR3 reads CASSQEFQSGYTL. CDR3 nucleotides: TGTGCCAGCAGCCAAGAATTCCAGAGCGGCTACACCTTA.

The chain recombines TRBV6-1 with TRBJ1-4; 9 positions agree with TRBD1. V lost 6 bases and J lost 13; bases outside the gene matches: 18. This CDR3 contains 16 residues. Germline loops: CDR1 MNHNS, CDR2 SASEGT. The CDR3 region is CASRLPPGQGPLGLFF. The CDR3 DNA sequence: TGTGCCAGCAGGTTGCCCCCGGGACAGGGCCCCCTTGGACTGTTTTTT.